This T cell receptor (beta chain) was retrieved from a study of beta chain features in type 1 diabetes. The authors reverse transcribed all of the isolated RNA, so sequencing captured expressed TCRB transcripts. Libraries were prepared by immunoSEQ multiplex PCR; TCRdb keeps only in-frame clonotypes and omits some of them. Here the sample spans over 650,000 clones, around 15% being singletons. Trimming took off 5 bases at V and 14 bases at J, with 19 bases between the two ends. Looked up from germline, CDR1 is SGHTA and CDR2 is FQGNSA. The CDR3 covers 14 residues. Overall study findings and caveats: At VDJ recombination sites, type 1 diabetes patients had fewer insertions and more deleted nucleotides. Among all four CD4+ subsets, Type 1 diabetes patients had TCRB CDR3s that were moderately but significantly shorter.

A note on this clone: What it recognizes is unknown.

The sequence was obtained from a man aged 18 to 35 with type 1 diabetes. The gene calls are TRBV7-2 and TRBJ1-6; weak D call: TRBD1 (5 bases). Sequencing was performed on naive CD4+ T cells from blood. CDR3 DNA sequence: TGTGCCAGCAGCCCTAGCGTTGGGGGGTTAACCCTCCACTTT. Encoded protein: CASSPSVGGLTLHF.